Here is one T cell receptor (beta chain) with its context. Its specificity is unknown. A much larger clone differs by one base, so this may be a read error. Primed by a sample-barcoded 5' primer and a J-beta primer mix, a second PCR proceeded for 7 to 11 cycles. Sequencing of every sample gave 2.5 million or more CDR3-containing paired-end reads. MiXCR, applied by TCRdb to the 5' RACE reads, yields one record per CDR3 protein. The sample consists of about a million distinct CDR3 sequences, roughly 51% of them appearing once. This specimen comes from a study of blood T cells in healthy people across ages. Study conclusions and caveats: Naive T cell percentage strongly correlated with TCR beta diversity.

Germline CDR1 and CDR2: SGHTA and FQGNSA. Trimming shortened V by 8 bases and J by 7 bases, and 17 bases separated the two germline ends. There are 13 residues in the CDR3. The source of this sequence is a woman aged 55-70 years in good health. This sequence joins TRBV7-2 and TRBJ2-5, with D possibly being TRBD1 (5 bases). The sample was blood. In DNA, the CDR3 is TGTGCCAGCGGAATGTTAAGGCAGGGGACCCAGTACTTC. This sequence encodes CASGMLRQGTQYF.